Below, 8 T cell receptor beta chains from the same sample are listed, as sequenced in a study of response to subunit inactivated influenza vaccine. TCRdb reprocessed the RT-PCR reads with MiXCR, giving one entry per CDR3 protein. This repertoire shows under 950,000 distinct CDR3 sequences, around 20% found once; its top ten account for roughly 10%. The sample here was PBMCs from blood, taken about 5 days after vaccination. These receptor sequences come from a man aged 50-59 years who received an inactivated influenza vaccine.

V and J are TRBV5-5 and TRBJ1-4, with a possible D match to TRBD1 (5 bases). The CDR3 sequence is 16 residues long. Looked up from germline, CDR1 is SGHKS and CDR2 is YYEKEE (reference sequence). V gave up 0 bases and J gave up 6 bases, with 15 bases separating them. CDR3 nucleotides: TGTGCCAGCAGCTTGGCCATCGGGGCAACGGATGAAAAACTGTTTTTT. Amino acids: CASSLAIGATDEKLFF.

This chain links TRBV6-1 with TRBJ2-1; tentative D call: TRBD2 (6 bases). The CDR3 sequence is 15 residues long. Looked up from germline, CDR1 is MNHNS and CDR2 is SASEGT. The V and J ends lost 6 bases and 1 base respectively, with 13 bases between them. The CDR3 nucleotides read TGTGCCAGCAGCCCCGATGGGGGGTCCTACAATGAGCAGTTCTTC. Amino acids: CASSPDGGSYNEQFF.

This clonotype has a handful of counts. The chain has TRBV27 and TRBJ2-3, with TRBD2 as a possible D gene (6 bases). The V gene's germline CDR1 is MNHEY and CDR2 SMNVEV (reference sequence). The CDR3 is 15 residues long. Deletions cut 4 bases from V and 3 bases from J, with 14 bases between. In nucleotides, the CDR3 is TGTGCCAGCAGTTCACCGTGGAGGGAGACAGATACGCAGTATTTT. Protein sequence: CASSSPWRETDTQYF.

This rearrangement joins TRBV5-1 to TRBJ2-1; 8 bases align to TRBD1. The germline CDR1 and CDR2 sequences are SGHRS and YFSETQ. Trimming removed 2 bases from V and 5 bases from J; junction bases left unmatched: 3. The CDR3 sequence is 14 residues long. Here the CDR3 reads CASSFMTGDNEQFF. The DNA of the CDR3 is TGCGCCAGCAGCTTTATGACAGGGGACAATGAGCAGTTCTTC.

The rearrangement uses TRBV15 and TRBJ2-2; 7 nucleotides agree with TRBD2. V shed 5 bases, J shed 5 bases, and the junction held 14 bases outside the gene matches. The CDR3 contains 17 residues. Germline lookup yields CDR1 LNHNV and CDR2 YYDKDF (reference sequence). CDR3 sequence: CATSGTSVTGETGELFF. The CDR3 DNA sequence: TGTGCCACCAGCGGTACTAGCGTCACGGGGGAAACCGGGGAGCTGTTTTTT.

This clonotype came up many times. The chain links TRBV20-1 to TRBJ2-7; a possible D gene is TRBD1 (6 bases). V was cut by 8 bases and J by 9 bases, with 17 bases left in between. The CDR3 loop spans 11 amino acids. Germline assignment: CDR1 DFQATT and CDR2 SNEGSKA (reference sequence). This CDR3 is CSQRTQGRQYF. The CDR3 bases are TGCAGTCAACGAACGCAGGGGAGGCAGTACTTC.

The chain couples TRBV21-1 to TRBJ1-1; the table names TRBD1, a call not compared with the DNA. TRBV21-1 represents a pseudogene. The CDR3 length is 16 residues. CDR3 DNA sequence: TGTGCCAACGTATTCAAACAGGGGGAAGTGAACACTGAAGCTTTCTTT. Its translation is CANVFKQGEVNTEAFF.

The chain couples TRBV6-1 to TRBJ1-2; 7 nucleotides agree with TRBD1. CDR1 is MNHNS, CDR2 SASEGT, per germline. V lost 6 bases, J lost 6 bases, and 13 bases stayed unmatched. This CDR3 has 15 residues. The CDR3 bases are TGTGCCAGCAGCGAACGACAGGGTGTTTTAGATGGCTACACCTTC. It codes for CASSERQGVLDGYTF.